Listed below are T cell receptor beta chains from one sample, sequenced in a study of blood T cell repertoires in COVID-19. TCRdb's copy holds only in-frame clones and misses some; the assay was immunoSEQ multiplex PCR. The table includes about 49,000 clones, about 85% detected once. Material: peripheral blood. The receptors here all came from a human donor in a cohort sampled during active COVID-19. CDR3s include the opening cysteine and the closing phenylalanine or tryptophan. D genes are given only for firm matches. Clone sizes are given selectively: once, few, many, or a class where the clone is expanded.

CASSRLGALGYTF	TGTGCCAGCAGCCGACTGGGGGCGCTTGGCTACACCTTC	-	-	TRBV7-2	TRBJ1-2
CASSPETGRLGNQPQHF	TGTGCCAGTAGTCCCGAGACAGGGCGCTTAGGCAATCAGCCCCAGCATTTT	-	TRBD1	TRBV19	TRBJ1-5
CASSETGLYREKLFF	TGTGCCAGCAGCGAGACAGGGCTTTATCGCGAAAAACTGTTTTTT	-	TRBD1	TRBV2	TRBJ1-4
CASSLGGPGLAGANEQFF	TGTGCCAGCAGCTTAGGGGGCCCGGGACTAGCGGGAGCAAATGAGCAGTTCTTC	-	TRBD2	TRBV7-2	TRBJ2-1
CASSSLLTSGRTDTQYF	TGTGCCAGCAGTTCCCTTCTGACTAGCGGACGCACAGATACGCAGTATTTT	-	TRBD2	TRBV6-2/TRBV6-3	TRBJ2-3
CASSLQGQPGEQFF	TGTGCCAGCAGCTTACAGGGCCAACCAGGGGAGCAGTTCTTC	-	-	TRBV7-8	TRBJ2-1
CASSLVGGEEKLFF	TGTGCCAGCAGCTTGGTGGGAGGGGAGGAAAAACTGTTTTTT	-	-	TRBV5-5	TRBJ1-4
CASRTTNNYGYTF	TGTGCCAGCCGGACAACCAACAACTATGGCTACACCTTC	-	-	TRBV6-5	TRBJ1-2
CASSRQIEPLAGGQETQYF	TGTGCCAGCAGCCGCCAGATCGAACCTCTAGCGGGGGGCCAAGAGACCCAGTACTTC	once	TRBD2	TRBV5-4	TRBJ2-5
CASSRTGNQPQHF	TGTGCCAGCTCACGGACAGGCAATCAGCCCCAGCATTTT	-	-	TRBV18	TRBJ1-5
CASSQDGGTSGEQYF	TGTGCCAGCAGCCAAGATGGTGGGACTAGCGGCGAGCAGTACTTC	-	TRBD2	TRBV3-1/TRBV3-2	TRBJ2-7
CASSSGGQSNEQFF	TGCGCCAGCAGCTCGGGAGGGCAGTCCAATGAGCAGTTCTTC	-	TRBD2	TRBV5-1	TRBJ2-1
CASSYGAGAAFF	TGTGCCAGCAGTTACGGGGCAGGGGCAGCTTTCTTT	-	-	TRBV6-2/TRBV6-3	TRBJ1-1
CSVERDRGPEAFF	TGCAGCGTTGAACGGGACAGGGGTCCTGAAGCTTTCTTT	-	TRBD1	TRBV29-1	TRBJ1-1
CASSLGLTSYNEQFF	TGTGCCAGCAGCTTAGGACTTACGTCCTACAATGAGCAGTTCTTC	-	-	TRBV11-3	TRBJ2-1
CASSPGQGLETQYF	TGTGCCAGCTCGCCGGGACAGGGATTAGAGACCCAGTACTTC	-	TRBD1	TRBV28	TRBJ2-5
CASSLASGPYEQYF	TGTGCCAGCAGCTTAGCCTCAGGCCCCTACGAGCAGTACTTC	few	-	TRBV7-3	TRBJ2-7
CASSQANIQETQYF	TGTGCCAGCAGCCAAGCAAACATACAAGAGACCCAGTACTTC	-	-	TRBV14	TRBJ2-5
CASSFSFTSTYNEQFF	TGTGCCAGCAGTTTTTCCTTTACTTCGACTTACAATGAGCAGTTCTTC	-	-	TRBV28	TRBJ2-1
CAWTGSENLETQYF	TGTGCCTGGACTGGTAGCGAGAATCTAGAGACCCAGTACTTC	-	-	TRBV30	TRBJ2-5
CASSSLADQPGRSAYEQYF	TGTGCCAGCAGTTCTTTGGCCGATCAACCAGGGCGTAGTGCCTACGAGCAGTACTTC	-	-	TRBV28	TRBJ2-7
CASSPPNGQETQYF	TGTGCCAGCTCACCACCAAACGGGCAAGAGACCCAGTACTTC	-	-	TRBV18	TRBJ2-5
CAWQPPNRNTEAFF	TGTGCCTGGCAACCGCCTAACAGGAACACTGAAGCTTTCTTT	few	-	TRBV30	TRBJ1-1
CASSRQGADDEQFF	TGTGCCAGCTCACGACAGGGGGCTGACGATGAGCAGTTCTTC	few	TRBD1	TRBV18	TRBJ2-1
CASSLRVGGMYDEQFF	TGTGCCAGCAGTTTAAGGGTAGGCGGGATGTACGATGAGCAGTTCTTC	-	-	TRBV27	TRBJ2-1
CASSQEMRGNTEAFF	TGTGCCAGCAGCCAAGAGATGCGGGGAAACACTGAAGCTTTCTTT	-	-	TRBV4-2	TRBJ1-1
CASSIGQHNYGYTF	TGTGCCAGTAGTATCGGACAGCATAACTATGGCTACACCTTC	-	-	TRBV19	TRBJ1-2
CASSQSQVGNTEAFF	TGTGCCAGCAGCCAATCTCAGGTTGGGAACACTGAAGCTTTCTTT	-	-	TRBV16	TRBJ1-1
CATVEVLRTVKVGRNQPQHF	TGTGCCACGGTCGAGGTCTTGAGGACAGTTAAAGTTGGGCGAAACCAGCCCCAGCATTTT	once	-	TRBV19	TRBJ1-5
CASSGGTSGSTDTQYF	TGTGCCAGCAGTGGGGGGACTAGCGGGAGCACAGATACGCAGTATTTT	-	TRBD2	TRBV28	TRBJ2-3
CASSSRMGQGPAHGYTF	TGTGCCAGCAGCTCGCGAATGGGACAGGGGCCCGCCCATGGCTACACCTTC	-	TRBD1	TRBV7-2	TRBJ1-2
CASSLVAGENTEAFF	TGTGCCAGCAGCTTGGTTGCGGGGGAGAACACTGAAGCTTTCTTT	-	-	TRBV5-5	TRBJ1-1
CASSLAQGSGEKLFF	TGTGCCAGCAGCTTGGCCCAGGGTTCCGGGGAAAAACTGTTTTTT	-	-	TRBV5-4	TRBJ1-4
CASSGSTGPNEKLFF	TGTGCCAGCAGTGGGTCGACAGGCCCCAATGAAAAACTGTTTTTT	-	-	TRBV2	TRBJ1-4
CASSLGPQSGNTIYF	TGTGCCAGCAGCTTAGGTCCACAAAGTGGAAACACCATATATTTT	-	-	TRBV11-2	TRBJ1-3
CASSHSLLSSGANVLTF	TGCGCCAGCAGCCATTCACTGCTTTCCTCTGGGGCCAACGTCCTGACTTTC	few	-	TRBV4-1	TRBJ2-6
CASSGGGQSQPQHF	TGTGCCAGCAGTGGGGGGGGGCAGAGTCAGCCCCAGCATTTT	once	-	TRBV2	TRBJ1-5
CASSSQGLRGNTIYF	TGTGCCAGCAGCTCACAGGGGTTGCGTGGAAACACCATATATTTT	-	TRBD1	TRBV7-6	TRBJ1-3